This is a list of T cell receptor beta chains from one sample in a study of glioma-infiltrating T cells. Each CDR3 protein gets one entry after TCRdb re-called the multiplex PCR reads with MiXCR. The sample shows fewer than 3,500 distinct CDR3 sequences, approximately 35% of them seen only once. Sequencing was performed on glioma tissue, nonneoplastic brain tissue, or PBMCs (not recorded which). The receptors come from a human donor with low-grade glioma or glioblastoma, undergoing nonglioma brain surgery, or in good health (not recorded which). Both conserved end residues are part of each CDR3. The D gene is left open where the match is weak. Part of the rows lack a size; the others show once, few, many or a class for expanded clones.

len: 14; d_gene: .; j_gene: TRBJ2-3; v_gene: TRBV10-3; abundance: many; CDR3nt: TGTGCCATCAGTGAGGGACGGGGGACAGATACGCAGTATTTT; CDR3aa: CAISEGRGTDTQYF
len: 15; d_gene: TRBD2; j_gene: TRBJ2-5; v_gene: TRBV19; abundance: medium-sized; CDR3nt: TGTGCCAGTAGTATTAACGGGGGGGCCGGAGAGACCCAGTACTTC; CDR3aa: CASSINGGAGETQYF
len: 16; d_gene: .; j_gene: TRBJ2-3; v_gene: TRBV2; abundance: .; CDR3nt: TGTGCCAGCGATTCTCCCCTTTGTGGGCTCACAGATACGCAGTATTTT; CDR3aa: CASDSPLCGLTDTQYF
len: 11; d_gene: TRBD1; j_gene: TRBJ1-2; v_gene: TRBV29-1; abundance: medium-sized; CDR3nt: TGCAGCGTTAACAGGGGCGGTGGCTACACCTTC; CDR3aa: CSVNRGGGYTF
len: 14; d_gene: TRBD1; j_gene: TRBJ1-5; v_gene: TRBV6-1; abundance: large; CDR3nt: TGTGCCAGCAGTTCGCGGACAGGGAACCAGCCCCAGCATTTT; CDR3aa: CASSSRTGNQPQHF
len: 14; d_gene: .; j_gene: TRBJ2-7; v_gene: TRBV29-1; abundance: many; CDR3nt: TGCAGCGTTGTCGGGGGACTGAACTCCTACGAGCAGTACTTC; CDR3aa: CSVVGGLNSYEQYF
len: 14; d_gene: .; j_gene: TRBJ2-1; v_gene: TRBV20-1; abundance: .; CDR3nt: TGCAGTGCTCTCTTCCCTAGAGGGGACGATGAGCAGTTCTTC; CDR3aa: CSALFPRGDDEQFF
len: 16; d_gene: .; j_gene: TRBJ2-2; v_gene: TRBV7-2; abundance: medium-sized; CDR3nt: TGTGCCAGCAGCTTAGCTCGGGGGACGAACACCGGGGAGCTGTTTTTT; CDR3aa: CASSLARGTNTGELFF
len: 12; d_gene: TRBD2; j_gene: TRBJ2-7; v_gene: TRBV4-2; abundance: .; CDR3nt: TGTGCCAGCAGCCAAGGGGGGGGATTGGGGTACTTC; CDR3aa: CASSQGGGLGYF
len: 17; d_gene: .; j_gene: TRBJ2-1; v_gene: TRBV2; abundance: .; CDR3nt: TGTGCCAGCAGTGAATCTCGTTTCACAACCTCCTACAATGAGCAGCTCTTC; CDR3aa: CASSESRFTTSYNEQLF
len: 11; d_gene: .; j_gene: TRBJ2-5; v_gene: TRBV12-3/TRBV12-4; abundance: many; CDR3nt: TGTGCCACCCTCTCTACGGGGACCCAGTACTTC; CDR3aa: CATLSTGTQYF
len: 14; d_gene: .; j_gene: TRBJ1-2; v_gene: TRBV20-1; abundance: .; CDR3nt: TGCAGTGCTAGAGATCGGACAGACGCGAATGGCTACACCTTC; CDR3aa: CSARDRTDANGYTF
len: 11; d_gene: .; j_gene: TRBJ1-1; v_gene: TRBV10-3; abundance: .; CDR3nt: TGTGCCATCCAAAGGAACACTGCCGCTTTCTTT; CDR3aa: CAIQRNTAAFF
len: 16; d_gene: .; j_gene: TRBJ2-7; v_gene: TRBV7-9; abundance: many; CDR3nt: TGTGCCAGCAGCTTAGCGTTCGTGTCAGGGGAGTACGAGCAGTACTTC; CDR3aa: CASSLAFVSGEYEQYF
len: 13; d_gene: .; j_gene: TRBJ1-2; v_gene: TRBV12-3/TRBV12-4; abundance: many; CDR3nt: TGTGCCAGCAGACTGGAGGGGAGCTATGGCTACACCTTC; CDR3aa: CASRLEGSYGYTF
len: 14; d_gene: .; j_gene: TRBJ2-5; v_gene: TRBV20-1; abundance: .; CDR3nt: TGCAGTGCTAGAGAGGCTGCTCAACAAGGGACCCAGTACTTC; CDR3aa: CSAREAAQQGTQYF
len: 16; d_gene: .; j_gene: TRBJ2-2; v_gene: TRBV7-3; abundance: .; CDR3nt: TGTGCCAGCAGCCAGAGGGATGGCACGAACACCGGGGAGCTGTTTTTT; CDR3aa: CASSQRDGTNTGELFF
len: 13; d_gene: .; j_gene: TRBJ1-1; v_gene: TRBV7-2; abundance: .; CDR3nt: TGTGCCAGCAGCTTAGGGGTGAACATTGAAGCTTTCTTT; CDR3aa: CASSLGVNIEAFF
len: 14; d_gene: .; j_gene: TRBJ2-7; v_gene: TRBV6-1; abundance: large; CDR3nt: TGTGCCAGCAGTCGAATAGGGGGCTCCTACGAGCAGTACTTC; CDR3aa: CASSRIGGSYEQYF
len: 15; d_gene: .; j_gene: TRBJ1-2; v_gene: TRBV20-1; abundance: .; CDR3nt: TGCAGTGCCCGCCAACAGGGCCGGTACCTGCATGGCTACACCTTC; CDR3aa: CSARQQGRYLHGYTF
len: 18; d_gene: TRBD1; j_gene: TRBJ2-2; v_gene: TRBV2; abundance: medium-sized; CDR3nt: TGTGCCAGCAGTGAAGTCCTTCTTACAGGGGTGGACACCGGGGAGCTGTTTTTT; CDR3aa: CASSEVLLTGVDTGELFF
len: 15; d_gene: .; j_gene: TRBJ1-1; v_gene: TRBV11-2; abundance: medium-sized; CDR3nt: TGTGCCAGCAGCTTATTTGGTCGGGGGCGGACTGAAGCTTTCTTT; CDR3aa: CASSLFGRGRTEAFF
len: 14; d_gene: .; j_gene: TRBJ1-2; v_gene: TRBV6-5; abundance: .; CDR3nt: TGTGCCACCGCGCTCGACGAGGGCCCCGATGGCTACACCTTC; CDR3aa: CATALDEGPDGYTF
len: 15; d_gene: .; j_gene: TRBJ2-3; v_gene: TRBV6-1; abundance: .; CDR3nt: TGTGCCAGCAGTCAATCTGGGGGTCACACAGATACGCAGTATTTT; CDR3aa: CASSQSGGHTDTQYF
len: 13; d_gene: .; j_gene: TRBJ1-4; v_gene: TRBV19; abundance: many; CDR3nt: TGTGCCAGTTCCCAGAGGCCTAATGAAAAACTGTTTTTT; CDR3aa: CASSQRPNEKLFF
len: 21; d_gene: TRBD2; j_gene: TRBJ2-3; v_gene: TRBV4-1; abundance: medium-sized; CDR3nt: TGCGCCAGCAGCCAAGAGGTGGGGACTAGCGGGGGGGCCGAGGAGCTCGATACGCAGTATTTT; CDR3aa: CASSQEVGTSGGAEELDTQYF
len: 14; d_gene: .; j_gene: TRBJ1-1; v_gene: TRBV30; abundance: many; CDR3nt: TGTGCCTGGGGCTTCGTTACATTGAACACTGAAGCTTTCTTT; CDR3aa: CAWGFVTLNTEAFF
len: 15; d_gene: .; j_gene: TRBJ1-1; v_gene: TRBV4-1; abundance: .; CDR3nt: TGCGCCAGCAGCCAAGATCAGGGGTTGAACACTGAGGCTTCCTTT; CDR3aa: CASSQDQGLNTEASF
len: 14; d_gene: TRBD1; j_gene: TRBJ2-7; v_gene: TRBV18; abundance: medium-sized; CDR3nt: TGTGCCAGCTCACAGGACAGGGTAGGGTACGAGCAGTACTTC; CDR3aa: CASSQDRVGYEQYF
len: 13; d_gene: .; j_gene: TRBJ1-6; v_gene: TRBV9; abundance: medium-sized; CDR3nt: TGTGCCAGCAGCGTAGGGGAGAATTCACCCCTCCACTTT; CDR3aa: CASSVGENSPLHF
len: 12; d_gene: .; j_gene: TRBJ2-1; v_gene: TRBV7-8; abundance: medium-sized; CDR3nt: TGTGCCAGCAGCTCTGATCGGGGGTTACAGTTCTTC; CDR3aa: CASSSDRGLQFF
len: 10; d_gene: TRBD1; j_gene: TRBJ2-3; v_gene: TRBV29-1; abundance: medium-sized; CDR3nt: TGCAGCGTTGTAACAGGGGTTGAGTATTTT; CDR3aa: CSVVTGVEYF
len: 15; d_gene: TRBD1; j_gene: TRBJ2-3; v_gene: TRBV7-2; abundance: once; CDR3nt: TGTGCCAGCAGCTTGAGACAGGGAAATACAGATAAGAAGTATTTT; CDR3aa: CASSLRQGNTDKKYF
len: 14; d_gene: .; j_gene: TRBJ2-1; v_gene: TRBV7-2; abundance: medium-sized; CDR3nt: TGTGCCAGCAGCCCTGGGCCCCCCCGCGATGAGCAGTTCTTC; CDR3aa: CASSPGPPRDEQFF
len: 10; d_gene: .; j_gene: TRBJ2-3; v_gene: TRBV29-1; abundance: many; CDR3nt: TGCAGCGTCTCGGAGGGTCCGCAGTATTTT; CDR3aa: CSVSEGPQYF
len: 19; d_gene: TRBD1; j_gene: TRBJ2-3; v_gene: TRBV6-5; abundance: once; CDR3nt: TGTGCCAGCAGTTACTCTTCCAGCGGACAGGGTTTGTTAACAGATACGCAGTGTTTT; CDR3aa: CASSYSSSGQGLLTDTQCF
len: 17; d_gene: .; j_gene: TRBJ2-2; v_gene: TRBV11-1; abundance: many; CDR3nt: TGTGCCAGCAGCCCCAGGGAGTTCCTGCGGGGCACCGGGGAGCTGTTTTTT; CDR3aa: CASSPREFLRGTGELFF
len: 12; d_gene: .; j_gene: TRBJ1-1; v_gene: TRBV20-1; abundance: large; CDR3nt: TGCAGTGCTAATCCCAGACAGACTGAAGCTTTCTTT; CDR3aa: CSANPRQTEAFF
len: 16; d_gene: .; j_gene: TRBJ2-1; v_gene: TRBV7-9; abundance: .; CDR3nt: TGTGCCAGCAGCCCACTTTCTGCACCAGAGTACAATGAGCAGTTCTTC; CDR3aa: CASSPLSAPEYNEQFF
len: 13; d_gene: .; j_gene: TRBJ1-2; v_gene: TRBV7-8; abundance: medium-sized; CDR3nt: TGTGCCAGCAGCCCCTCAGGTTTCTATGGCTACACCTTC; CDR3aa: CASSPSGFYGYTF
len: 17; d_gene: TRBD1; j_gene: TRBJ1-2; v_gene: TRBV7-9; abundance: medium-sized; CDR3nt: TGTGCCAGCAGCTTAGCGCTCGGGACAGGGAGCAACTATGGCTACACCTTC; CDR3aa: CASSLALGTGSNYGYTF
len: 15; d_gene: TRBD1; j_gene: TRBJ2-7; v_gene: TRBV4-3; abundance: medium-sized; CDR3nt: TGCGCCAGCAGCCGCGGACAGGGGCAGGCCTACGAGCAGTACTTC; CDR3aa: CASSRGQGQAYEQYF
len: 13; d_gene: .; j_gene: TRBJ1-2; v_gene: TRBV4-3; abundance: medium-sized; CDR3nt: TGCGCCAGCAGCCAGGGACAAGGATATGGCTACACCTTC; CDR3aa: CASSQGQGYGYTF
len: 16; d_gene: .; j_gene: TRBJ2-1; v_gene: TRBV5-4; abundance: many; CDR3nt: TGTGCCAGCAGCTTAGTGTCTGGCGGGGAGTACAATGAGCAGTTCTTC; CDR3aa: CASSLVSGGEYNEQFF
len: 15; d_gene: .; j_gene: TRBJ2-1; v_gene: TRBV15; abundance: large; CDR3nt: TGTGCCACCAGCAGAGATACCCCGATTGACAATGAGCAGTTCTTC; CDR3aa: CATSRDTPIDNEQFF
len: 15; d_gene: .; j_gene: TRBJ1-3; v_gene: TRBV7-9; abundance: medium-sized; CDR3nt: TGTGCCAGCAGCTTAAATAGGGGCTCTGGAAACACCATATATTTT; CDR3aa: CASSLNRGSGNTIYF
len: 15; d_gene: .; j_gene: TRBJ2-5; v_gene: TRBV3-1; abundance: many; CDR3nt: TGTGCCAGCAGTCGACGAAGGCAGATCCAAGAGACCCAGTACTTC; CDR3aa: CASSRRRQIQETQYF
len: 17; d_gene: TRBD1; j_gene: TRBJ1-1; v_gene: TRBV18; abundance: large; CDR3nt: TGTGCCAGCTCACCACTTTTCCCTGGGACAGGGGGGACTGAAGCTTTCTTT; CDR3aa: CASSPLFPGTGGTEAFF
len: 15; d_gene: TRBD2; j_gene: TRBJ2-1; v_gene: TRBV4-1; abundance: medium-sized; CDR3nt: TGCGCCAGCAGCCCCGAGGGACTAGCGACGAATGAGCAGTTCTTC; CDR3aa: CASSPEGLATNEQFF
len: 15; d_gene: .; j_gene: TRBJ1-2; v_gene: TRBV3-1; abundance: .; CDR3nt: TGTGCCAGCATCCAAGTATCGGACAGCACGGGATCCTACACCTTC; CDR3aa: CASIQVSDSTGSYTF
len: 14; d_gene: TRBD1; j_gene: TRBJ1-6; v_gene: TRBV7-9; abundance: .; CDR3nt: TGTGCCAGCAGTCCGGGACAGGGGGGCTCACCCCTCCAATTT; CDR3aa: CASSPGQGGSPLQF